These 29 T cell receptor beta chains were sequenced from one sample in a study of blood T cell repertoires in COVID-19. The protocol was immunoSEQ multiplex PCR, while the TCRdb copy is restricted to in-frame clones and leaves out a portion. The sample includes 95,000 to 100,000 clones, around 74% of them seen just once. The sample was peripheral blood. These receptor sequences come from a woman older than 75 with active or convalescent COVID-19.

This clone was counted only a few times. The chain combines TRBV6-2 or TRBV6-3 with TRBJ2-1, with 10 bases identical to TRBD2. Germline V gives CDR1 MNHEY, CDR2 SVGEGT. The CDR3 totals 17 residues. V dropped 0 bases and J dropped 3; count of bases not matched to a gene: 5. DNA for the CDR3: TGTGCCAGCAGTTACTCACCGACTAGCGGGCTCTACAATGAGCAGTTCTTC. Protein product: CASSYSPTSGLYNEQFF.

The rearrangement joins TRBV10-3 to TRBJ2-7; 14 nucleotides line up with TRBD2. The trim removed 3 bases at V and 4 bases at J, leaving 8 bases unmatched. CDR3 length: 17 amino acids. Germline V gene lookup returns CDR1 ENHRY and CDR2 SYGVKD. CDR3 bases: TGTGCCATCAGTGACGACGGGACTAGCGGGAGTATTTACGAGCAGTACTTC. It is translated as CAISDDGTSGSIYEQYF.

Comments on this clone: Germline is not matched at one junction end, which may reflect a read error. The chain couples TRBV7-9 to TRBJ2-1; the D is unclear. The CDR3 is 13 amino acids. Germline loops: CDR1 SEHNR, CDR2 FQNEAQ (reference sequence). The CDR3: CASSLYDSETQIF. In nucleotides, the CDR3 is TGTGCCAGCAGCTTATATGATAGTGAGACACAAATCTTC.

This clone was detected once. The chain employs TRBV29-1 and TRBJ2-5; possible D gene TRBD2, 5 bases. There are 12 residues in the CDR3. Trimming left V 7 bases short and J 4 bases short, with 13 bases between. The germline V gene encodes CDR1 SQVTM and CDR2 ANQGSEA. The CDR3: CSAARGGETQYF. CDR3 DNA sequence: TGCAGCGCGGCCCGGGGTGGAGAGACCCAGTACTTC.

As concerns this clone: Other DNA sequences within the sample encode an identical CDR3. The genes are TRBV6-1 and TRBJ1-2; no clear D. The CDR3 has 14 residues. Germline CDR1 and CDR2: MNHNS and SASEGT. V lost 3 bases, J lost 3 bases, and 11 bases lay in between. The CDR3 DNA reads TGTGCCAGCAGTGAGCGTGGGAGCTACTATGGCTACACCTTC. Translation: CASSERGSYYGYTF.

The chain recombines TRBV6-2 or TRBV6-3 with TRBJ2-1; D perhaps matches TRBD2 (7 bases). In germline, CDR1 is MNHEY, CDR2 SVGEGT. CDR3 length equals 14 residues. Trimming removed 2 bases at V and 6 bases at J, with 11 bases between. Written as DNA, the CDR3 is TGTGCCAGCAGTTACGGGGGGGCCATCAATGAGCAGTTCTTC. Translated: CASSYGGAINEQFF.

The chain recombines TRBV6-1 with TRBJ2-1; 8 bases are shared with TRBD2. Trimming removed 2 bases from V and 9 bases from J; junction bases left unmatched: 15. The CDR3 is made up of 17 amino acids. Per the germline V gene, CDR1 is MNHNS and CDR2 is SASEGT. CDR3 in amino acids: CASSERDGRALPGEQFF. The CDR3 DNA reads TGTGCCAGCAGTGAAAGGGACGGGAGGGCCCTTCCGGGTGAGCAGTTCTTC.

This clone was observed a single time. This chain joins TRBV6-5 and TRBJ1-2, with a weak D call TRBD1 (5 bases). From germline, CDR1 is MNHEY and CDR2 SVGAGI. The CDR3 is made up of 13 amino acids. The V end lost 8 bases, the J end lost 4 bases, and 14 bases lay between the germline ends. The CDR3 DNA reads TGTGCCAGCGTGCCCCAGGGAGGCTATGGCTACACCTTC. Amino acids: CASVPQGGYGYTF.

J is TRBJ2-7 and V is TRBV2; 7 nucleotides match TRBD2. This CDR3 has 12 residues. Germline assignment: CDR1 SNHLY and CDR2 FYNNEI. Trimming removed 10 bases from V and 5 bases from J; junction bases left unmatched: 8. CDR3 sequence: CATKTSRNEQYF. The CDR3 DNA follows: TGTGCCACAAAGACTAGCCGGAACGAGCAGTACTTC.

The V and J genes are TRBV18 and TRBJ1-2, with TRBD1 matching over 7 bases. Unmatched junction bases numbered 7, after V lost 3 bases and J lost 3 bases. The length of the CDR3 is 15 residues. CDR1 is KGHSH and CDR2 is LQKENI in the germline V gene. CDR3 bases: TGTGCCAGCTCACCGGAGCAACAGGGGTACTATGGCTACACCTTC. This gives the protein CASSPEQQGYYGYTF.

This chain joins TRBV5-1 and TRBJ1-1; D unresolved. This CDR3 has 12 residues. Deletions cut 3 bases from V and 1 base from J, with 4 bases between. The V gene's germline CDR1 is SGHRS and CDR2 YFSETQ. The CDR3 nucleotides are TGCGCCAGCAGCTGGCCGAACACTGAAGCTTTCTTT. It yields the protein CASSWPNTEAFF.

The chain couples TRBV7-6 to TRBJ2-5, with TRBD2 identical over 8 bases. Germline assignment: CDR1 SGHVS and CDR2 FNYEAQ. Unmatched junction bases numbered 19, after V lost 1 base and J lost 3 bases. This CDR3 is built from 20 residues. CDR3 amino acids: CASSLVAPFGGRPGKETQYF. CDR3 nucleotides: TGTGCCAGCAGCTTAGTGGCTCCATTTGGCGGGAGGCCCGGCAAAGAGACCCAGTACTTC.

This clone appeared a few times. The chain employs TRBV7-9 and TRBJ1-2, with TRBD1 matching over 7 bases. V lost 7 bases and J lost 4; bases outside the gene matches: 6. In germline, CDR1 is SEHNR, CDR2 FQNEAQ (reference sequence). The length of the CDR3 is 13 residues. In DNA, the CDR3 is TGTGCCAGCAACAGGGGTTTTGGCTATGGCTACACCTTC. This codes for CASNRGFGYGYTF.

The genes are TRBV11-2 and TRBJ1-1; possible D gene TRBD1, 5 bases. Germline assignment: CDR1 SGHAT and CDR2 FQNNGV. V was pared by 2 bases and J by 1 base, with 14 bases between. There are 16 residues in the CDR3. CDR3 nucleotide sequence: TGTGCCAGCAGCTTATATCGACAGATTGGGAACACTGAAGCTTTCTTT. This encodes CASSLYRQIGNTEAFF.

The V gene is TRBV7-8, the J gene TRBJ2-7; D uncertain. Per germline, CDR1 SGHVS and CDR2 FQNEAQ. V was clipped by 3 bases and J by 6 bases, with 9 bases between them. The CDR3 length is 12 residues. DNA for the CDR3: TGTGCCAGCAGCTTTGCGGTCAGCGAGCAGTACTTC. Translation gives CASSFAVSEQYF.

V gene TRBV19 combines with J gene TRBJ1-3; a weak D match, TRBD1 (5 bases). The CDR3 length is 15 residues. Trimming pared 4 bases from V and 1 base from J, leaving 11 bases between. Germline CDR1 is LNHDA and CDR2 is SQIVND (reference sequence). This CDR3 is CASSTGFASGNTIYF. The DNA of the CDR3 is TGTGCCAGTAGTACAGGGTTTGCGTCTGGAAACACCATATATTTT.

The rearrangement uses TRBV7-3 and TRBJ2-7, with TRBD2 identical over 7 bases. The CDR3 is made up of 15 amino acids. J was trimmed by 3 bases and V by 2 bases; bases with no gene match: 7. Germline V gives CDR1 SGHTA, CDR2 FQGTGA. The CDR3 loop is CASSLGSGKIYEQYF. DNA of the CDR3: TGTGCCAGCAGCTTAGGCAGCGGGAAGATCTACGAGCAGTACTTC.

In its sample, this clone was seen a few times. The chain combines TRBV6-6 with TRBJ1-4; D not certain. Deletions cut 0 bases from V and 7 bases from J, with 3 bases between. The CDR3 is 12 amino acids. The germline CDR1 and CDR2 sequences are MNHNY and SVGAGI (reference sequence). Written as DNA, the CDR3 is TGTGCCAGCAGTTACTCCGGTGAAAAACTGTTTTTT. Protein: CASSYSGEKLFF.

The chain carries TRBV19 and TRBJ1-4, with a weak D call TRBD1 (6 bases). Germline V gene lookup returns CDR1 LNHDA and CDR2 SQIVND (reference sequence). Trimming took 6 bases from V and 17 from J, leaving 25 bases between them. This CDR3 has 14 residues. CDR3 sequence (DNA): TGTGCCAGTAGCCTATCCGGGACAACAGGCTTAATTTTTTTT. Protein product: CASSLSGTTGLIFF.

The chain's CDR3 is CASSEFSGAGYNEQFF. In DNA form, the CDR3 reads TGTGCCAGCAGTGAATTCAGCGGGGCGGGGTACAATGAGCAGTTCTTC. The rearrangement joins TRBV2 to TRBJ2-1, with 7 bases matching TRBD2. The CDR3 contains 16 residues. In germline, CDR1 is SNHLY, CDR2 FYNNEI. The junction had 8 bases not matched to a gene; V was cut back by 2 bases and J by 4 bases.

This chain uses TRBV9 with TRBJ2-1; 12 nucleotides match TRBD2. Trimming removed 5 bases from V and 9 bases from J; junction bases left unmatched: 6. This CDR3 is 14 amino acids long. The germline gives CDR1 SGDLS, CDR2 YYNGEE. The CDR3 region is CASSLGLAGSEQFF. The CDR3, as DNA: TGTGCCAGCAGTTTGGGACTAGCGGGCAGTGAGCAGTTCTTC.

In its sample, this clone was seen a few times. The chain joins TRBV6-1 to TRBJ1-2; 9 positions match TRBD1. V lost 2 bases and J lost 7; bases outside the gene matches: 8. This CDR3 region has 15 residues. Germline CDR1 MNHNS, CDR2 SASEGT. CDR3 sequence reads: CASSESGTGKFGYTF. CDR3 nucleotide sequence: TGTGCCAGCAGTGAATCCGGGACAGGGAAGTTTGGCTACACCTTC.

The gene calls are TRBV24-1 and TRBJ2-3; D remains ambiguous. The CDR3 extends over 11 amino acids. The ends were cut back, 6 bases at V and 4 bases at J, with 4 bases in the middle. The germline CDR1 and CDR2 sequences are KGHDR and SFDVKD. This CDR3 is CATSSADTQYF. As DNA, the CDR3 is TGTGCCACCAGTTCCGCAGATACGCAGTATTTT.

This clone has only a few counts. The rearrangement joins TRBV29-1 to TRBJ1-3, with unresolved D. Germline V gives CDR1 SQVTM, CDR2 ANQGSEA. Trimming removed 7 bases from V and 4 bases from J, with 11 bases in between. CDR3 length: 12 amino acids. CDR3 amino acids: CSALSLGNTIYF. The CDR3 DNA reads as TGCAGCGCCCTTTCGCTAGGAAACACCATATATTTT.

The chain couples TRBV7-9 to TRBJ2-1; the match to TRBD2 covers 7 bases. V was clipped by 2 bases and J by 2 bases; unmatched bases: 6. This CDR3 has 16 amino acids. Germline V CDR1 and CDR2: SEHNR, FQNEAQ (reference sequence). The CDR3 reads CASSLLPSGTYNEQFF. CDR3 DNA sequence: TGTGCCAGCAGCTTACTACCCAGCGGGACCTACAATGAGCAGTTCTTC.

The chain carries TRBV30 and TRBJ2-1; 7 bases match TRBD1. Germline CDR1 and CDR2: GTSNPN and SVGIG (reference sequence). The J segment lost 8 bases and the V segment lost 3 bases, leaving 7 bases of the junction unmatched. This CDR3 comprises 13 residues. DNA for the CDR3: TGTGCCTGGAGCCTTGGGACAGCCGATGAGCAGTTCTTC. It is translated as CAWSLGTADEQFF.

This clone has just one count. This sequence joins TRBV30 and TRBJ1-3; D gene unclear. With 7 bases removed from V and 0 bases from J, the gap between germline ends came to 13 bases. The V gene's germline CDR1 is GTSNPN and CDR2 SVGIG (reference sequence). The CDR3 is made up of 14 amino acids. DNA for the CDR3: TGTGCCTACCGAGACAATCGCTCTGGAAACACCATATATTTT. Its translation: CAYRDNRSGNTIYF.

J is TRBJ2-7 and V is TRBV4-1; no reliable D call. The CDR3 consists of 15 residues. Trimming pared 3 bases from V and 5 bases from J, leaving 17 bases between. Germline V gene sequence: CDR1 MGHRA, CDR2 YSYEKL. CDR3 region: CASSQVFTVDHEQYF. The CDR3 bases are TGCGCCAGCAGCCAGGTGTTTACAGTAGACCACGAGCAGTACTTC.

The chain combines TRBV6-2 or TRBV6-3 with TRBJ2-7; 7 bases are a match to TRBD1. The CDR3 is 16 residues long. V lost 2 bases to trimming and J lost 5 bases; unmatched junction nucleotides: 12. Germline-derived CDR1 and CDR2 are MNHEY and SVGEGT. The CDR3: CASSYEGAHSVDEQYF. The CDR3 nucleotides read TGTGCCAGCAGTTACGAGGGGGCTCATTCCGTGGACGAGCAGTACTTC.